This is a list of T cell receptor beta chains from one sample in a study of CD8 T cells in ankylosing spondylitis. MiXCR, applied by TCRdb to the 5' RACE reads, yields one record per CDR3 protein. Among about 140,000 distinct CDR3 sequences, 8% to 9% were seen once, and the ten largest hold 7.3%. The specimen sequenced was synovial fluid, either unsorted or a sorted T cell fraction (not recorded which). Receptors originate from a male donor with ankylosing spondylitis. Both conserved end residues are trimmed from each CDR3. Size tells how often a clone was seen (once, few, many) or the class of an expanded clone, and some rows leave it out.

TRBJ1-1 | many | TRBV6-1 | ASSEYVGLEAF
TRBJ2-7 | few | TRBV20-1 | SASSPRHSSYEQY
TRBJ2-1 | many | TRBV12-3/TRBV12-4 | ASSRRAGTSGNNEQF
TRBJ1-6 | many | TRBV7-2 | ASSLRQGGSSPLH
TRBJ2-3 | many | TRBV29-1 | SVQGPSGSPDTQY
TRBJ2-1 | NA | TRBV6-4 | ASSAGTSGSNEQF
TRBJ2-2 | few | TRBV18 | ASSPAGMNTGELF
TRBJ1-1 | few | TRBV6-1 | ASTRQGRNTEAF
TRBJ2-7 | many | TRBV20-1 | SARDSFGGGYEQY
TRBJ1-1 | few | TRBV28 | ASSSAGAENTEAF